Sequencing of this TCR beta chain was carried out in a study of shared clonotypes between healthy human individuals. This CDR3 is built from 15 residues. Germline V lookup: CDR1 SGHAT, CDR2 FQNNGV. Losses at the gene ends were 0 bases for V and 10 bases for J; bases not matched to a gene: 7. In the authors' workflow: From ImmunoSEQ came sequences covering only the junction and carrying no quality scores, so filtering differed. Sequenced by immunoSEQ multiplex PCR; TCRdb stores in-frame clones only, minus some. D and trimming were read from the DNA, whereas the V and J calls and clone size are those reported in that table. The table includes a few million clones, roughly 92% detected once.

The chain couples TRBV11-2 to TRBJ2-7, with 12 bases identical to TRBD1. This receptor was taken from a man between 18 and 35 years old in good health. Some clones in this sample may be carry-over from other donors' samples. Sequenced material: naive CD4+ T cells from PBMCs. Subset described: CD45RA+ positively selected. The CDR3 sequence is CASSLEPGQGADQYF. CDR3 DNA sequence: TGTGCCAGCAGCTTAGAGCCGGGACAGGGGGCGGACCAGTACTTC.